Below, 23 T cell receptor beta chains from the same sample are listed, as sequenced in a study of T cell responses to AZD1222 COVID-19 vaccine. TCRdb's table, derived via immunoSEQ multiplex PCR, lists solely in-frame clones and lacks some. The sample lists 150,000 or so clones; about 91% were seen once. Sequencing used peripheral blood, obtained 28 days after the second AZD1222 dose. Source of these receptors: an adult who received the AZD1222 COVID-19 vaccine.

The gene calls are TRBV11-2 and TRBJ1-1; D is ambiguous. V lost 0 bases to trimming and J lost 1 base, with 6 bases between them. This CDR3 has 14 amino acids. Looked up from germline, CDR1 is SGHAT and CDR2 is FQNNGV. As DNA, the CDR3 is TGTGCCAGCAGCTTAGATTGGACGAACACTGAAGCTTTCTTT. Its protein product is CASSLDWTNTEAFF.

This clone was picked up one time. The same CDR3 also results from other DNA sequences found in this sample. The CDR3 DNA reads TGTGCCAGCTCACCCGGGACAGGGTCTACCTACGAGCAGTACTTC. Its protein is CASSPGTGSTYEQYF. The chain employs TRBV18 and TRBJ2-7, with 9 bases that match TRBD1. V dropped 3 bases and J dropped 2; count of bases not matched to a gene: 5. The germline V gene has CDR1 KGHSH and CDR2 LQKENI. This CDR3 comprises 15 residues.

This rearrangement joins TRBV27 to TRBJ1-2, with 7 bases aligning to TRBD1. This CDR3 has 13 residues. The junction had 2 bases not matched to a gene; V was cut back by 3 bases and J by 4 bases. CDR1 MNHEY and CDR2 SMNVEV come from the germline V gene (reference sequence). The CDR3 DNA is TGTGCCAGCAGTTTCGACAGGGCCTATGGCTACACCTTC. It translates to CASSFDRAYGYTF.

The rearrangement joins TRBV7-9 to TRBJ2-5, with 10 positions matching TRBD1. CDR3 length: 14 amino acids. CDR1 SEHNR and CDR2 FQNEAQ come from the germline V gene (reference sequence). Trimming cost V 3 bases and J 3 bases; bases outside gene matches: 1. For the CDR3, the DNA is TGTGCCAGCAGCTTGACAGGGGGCGAAGAGACCCAGTACTTC. It is translated as CASSLTGGEETQYF. Drawing the rest from reference TRBV7-9 and TRBJ2-5, the complete variable domain is DTGVSQNPRHKITKRGQNVTFRCDPISEHNRLYWYRQTLGQGPEFLTYFQNEAQLEKSRLLSDRFSAERPKGSFSTLEIQRTEQGDSAMYLCASSLTGGEETQYFGPGTRLLVL.

CDR3 nucleotides: TGTGCCATCAGTGAGGGGGCGATCATGAACACTGAAGCTTTCTTT. This translates into CAISEGAIMNTEAFF. The V and J genes are TRBV10-3 and TRBJ1-1, with D tentatively TRBD1 (5 bases). Germline V lookup: CDR1 ENHRY, CDR2 SYGVKD. The CDR3 totals 15 residues. V lost 2 bases and J lost 0, with 10 bases in between.

This clone was counted a few times. CDR3 residues: CASSPRDRGRYEQYF. DNA of the CDR3: TGTGCCAGCAGCCCCCGGGACAGGGGGCGATACGAGCAGTACTTC. The chain uses TRBV3-1 (or the pseudogene TRBV3-2) and TRBJ2-7; the match to TRBD1 covers 12 bases. Germline V CDR1 and CDR2: LGHDT, YNNKEL (reference sequence). J gave up 4 bases and V 4 bases, and 5 bases lay outside the gene matches. The CDR3 is 15 amino acids.

The rearrangement links TRBV16 to TRBJ1-5, with TRBD1 identical over 9 bases. The J segment lost 5 bases and the V segment lost 8 bases, leaving 16 bases of the junction unmatched. Germline V gives CDR1 KGHSY, CDR2 FQNENV. The CDR3 length is 17 residues. The chain's CDR3 is CASRLPGQGVGDQPQHF. CDR3 nucleotide sequence: TGTGCCAGCCGATTACCGGGACAGGGTGTAGGAGATCAGCCCCAGCATTTT.

The J gene is TRBJ1-3, the V gene TRBV18; 12 bases are a match to TRBD1. The ends lost 3 bases at V and 11 bases at J; junction bases unmatched: 8. The CDR3 runs to 15 residues. Germline V lookup: CDR1 KGHSH, CDR2 LQKENI. The CDR3 region has the DNA TGTGCCAGCTCACCTCCCGGGACAGGGGGCCCCCCCATATATTTT. Its protein is CASSPPGTGGPPIYF.

The chain employs TRBV3-1 (or the pseudogene TRBV3-2) and TRBJ1-2; 8 nucleotides agree with TRBD1. The CDR3 has 14 residues. After removal of 4 bases from V and 4 bases from J, the junction contained 5 bases not matched to a gene. CDR1 LGHDT and CDR2 YNNKEL come from the germline V gene (reference sequence). The chain's CDR3 is CASSRITGGYGYTF. CDR3 nucleotide sequence: TGTGCCAGCAGCCGGATAACAGGGGGCTATGGCTACACCTTC.

J is TRBJ1-6 and V is TRBV3-1 (or the pseudogene TRBV3-2); D possibly corresponds to TRBD1 (5 bases). The V end lost 1 base, the J end lost 9 bases, and 10 bases lay between the germline ends. The CDR3 consists of 14 residues. Germline V gene data show CDR1 as LGHDT and CDR2 as YNNKEL (reference sequence). DNA of the CDR3: TGTGCCAGCAGCCAAGGCAGGGTACGTTCACCCCTCCACTTT. This encodes CASSQGRVRSPLHF.

The CDR3 spells CASSQRDTSREKLFF. The CDR3 nucleotides read TGTGCCAGCAGCCAGAGGGACACGAGTAGGGAAAAACTGTTTTTT. The chain employs TRBV3-1 (or the pseudogene TRBV3-2) and TRBJ1-4, with D possibly TRBD1 on 6 matching bases. Germline loops: CDR1 LGHDT, CDR2 YNNKEL (reference sequence). Trimming removed 3 bases at V and 8 bases at J, with 16 bases between. This CDR3 spans 15 amino acids.

About this clone itself: In the same sample, other DNA sequences code for this CDR3. The gene calls are TRBV7-3 and TRBJ1-5, with no clear D. With 1 base removed from V and 4 bases from J, the gap between germline ends came to 5 bases. Germline V gene data show CDR1 as SGHTA and CDR2 as FQGTGA. This CDR3 comprises 13 residues. DNA of the CDR3: TGTGCCAGCAGCTTAAGCGAGAATCAGCCCCAGCATTTT. It translates to CASSLSENQPQHF.

The chain is built from TRBV30 and TRBJ1-5; D is possibly TRBD1 (5 bases). The CDR3 spans 13 residues. Trimming removed 1 base at V and 7 bases at J, with 11 bases between. CDR1 is GTSNPN and CDR2 is SVGIG in the germline V gene (reference sequence). In nucleotides, the CDR3 is TGTGCCTGGAGTGAGACAGTAGGACAGCCCCAGCATTTT. It is translated as CAWSETVGQPQHF.

CDR3 protein: CASSDNYGYTF. The CDR3 DNA follows: TGTGCCAGCAGTGATAACTATGGCTACACCTTC. The chain combines TRBV6-1 with TRBJ1-2; no firm D call. V was clipped by 3 bases and J by 1 base, with 0 bases between them. This CDR3 has 11 amino acids. The germline V gene has CDR1 MNHNS and CDR2 SASEGT.

The chain combines TRBV6-2 or TRBV6-3 with TRBJ2-7; unclear D gene. Trimming removed 0 bases from V and 3 bases from J, with 6 bases in between. Per germline, CDR1 MNHEY and CDR2 SVGEGT. This CDR3 has 13 amino acids. For the CDR3, the DNA is TGTGCCAGCAGTTACTCGACGCTCTACGAGCAGTACTTC. Translation gives CASSYSTLYEQYF.

The chain is built from TRBV6-5 and TRBJ2-7; TRBD1 aligns across 7 bases. V gave up 4 bases and J gave up 1 base; unmatched junction bases: 4. Germline loops: CDR1 MNHEY, CDR2 SVGAGI. The CDR3 contains 14 residues. The DNA for the CDR3 is TGTGCCAGCAGTTTCGACAGGGAATCCTACGAGCAGTACTTC. It yields the protein CASSFDRESYEQYF.

The V call is TRBV5-1, the J call TRBJ2-7, with 12 bases lining up with TRBD1. Germline V gene sequence: CDR1 SGHRS, CDR2 YFSETQ. Trimming at V came to 4 bases and at J to 2 bases, leaving 4 bases not matched to a gene. This CDR3 has 15 amino acids. The CDR3, as DNA: TGCGCCAGCAGCAGGGGACAGGGGGCCACCTACGAGCAGTACTTC. Translation: CASSRGQGATYEQYF.

J is TRBJ1-6 and V is TRBV15; perhaps TRBD1 as D (5 bases). From germline, CDR1 is LNHNV and CDR2 YYDKDF (reference sequence). V shed 1 base and J shed 7 bases, with 11 bases lying between them. The length of the CDR3 is 15 residues. The CDR3, as DNA: TGTGCCACCAGCAGAGGGGGCCTCCTAAATTCACCCCTCCACTTT. It is translated as CATSRGGLLNSPLHF. The complete variable domain, with remaining parts taken from reference TRBV15 and TRBJ1-6, reads DAMVIQNPRYQVTQFGKPVTLSCSQTLNHNVMYWYQQKSSQAPKLLFHYYDKDFNNEADTPDNFQSRRPNTSFCFLDIRSPGLGDTAMYLCATSRGGLLNSPLHFGNGTRLTVT.

The J gene is TRBJ2-2, the V gene TRBV27; D unclear. Trimming cost V 5 bases and J 5 bases, with 18 bases left between them. The length of the CDR3 is 16 residues. Germline values: CDR1 MNHEY, CDR2 SMNVEV (reference sequence). In DNA form, the CDR3 reads TGTGCCAGCAGTCCCTCTATAGGAGAGAGAACCGGGGAGCTGTTTTTT. It yields the protein CASSPSIGERTGELFF.

This chain uses TRBV19 with TRBJ1-5; tentatively, D is TRBD1 (5 bases). CDR1 and CDR2 (germline): LNHDA, SQIVND (reference sequence). The ends were cut back, 1 base at V and 7 bases at J, with 14 bases in the middle. This CDR3 contains 15 residues. CDR3 nucleotides: TGTGCCAGTAGTATAGGAAAGGGGTGGAGACAGCCCCAGCATTTT. This sequence encodes CASSIGKGWRQPQHF.

The chain has TRBV5-6 and TRBJ1-1; maybe TRBD1 (6 bases). V was pared by 4 bases and J by 5 bases, with 15 bases between. Germline lookup yields CDR1 SGHDT and CDR2 YYEEEE. The CDR3 loop spans 14 amino acids. The CDR3 sequence is CASSPQGRVTEAFF. The CDR3 nucleotides are TGTGCCAGCAGCCCCCAGGGGCGGGTGACTGAAGCTTTCTTT.

There are a few counts of this clone. The V gene is TRBV3-1 (or the pseudogene TRBV3-2), the J gene TRBJ2-3, with 7 bases identical to TRBD2. CDR3 size: 16 residues. V shed 2 bases and J 1 base; nucleotides not matched to a gene: 6. Germline V gene lookup returns CDR1 LGHDT and CDR2 YNNKEL (reference sequence). The CDR3 is CASSQRERGRTDTQYF. Here the CDR3 DNA reads TGTGCCAGCAGCCAAAGGGAGCGGGGACGCACAGATACGCAGTATTTT.

The gene calls are TRBV20-1 and TRBJ1-3; TRBD1 is a possible D gene (5 bases). The V end was cut by 3 bases, the J end by 2 bases, with 11 bases between. Germline V gives CDR1 DFQATT, CDR2 SNEGSKA (reference sequence). There are 14 residues in the CDR3. CDR3 DNA: TGCAGTGCTAGTCTGGGGGAGGCTGGAAACACCATATATTTT. Amino acids: CSASLGEAGNTIYF.